These 10 T cell receptor beta chains were all obtained from the same sample, sequenced in a study of blood T cell repertoires in COVID-19. Sequenced by immunoSEQ multiplex PCR; TCRdb stores in-frame clones only, minus some. The profile shows about 160,000 clones, less than 85% of them singletons. Sequenced: peripheral blood. The receptors here all came from a woman aged 40-49 years with COVID-19, enrolled during active disease.

This clone has a handful of counts. The gene calls are TRBV4-1 and TRBJ1-2, with TRBD1 matching 9 bases. V was pared by 8 bases and J by 2 bases, with 6 bases of the junction left unmatched. The CDR3 runs 14 residues. CDR1 is MGHRA, CDR2 YSYEKL, per germline. The DNA of the CDR3 is TGCGCCAGCGTTCCGGGACAGGGAAACTATGGCTACACCTTC. Its protein is CASVPGQGNYGYTF.

The chain is built from TRBV6-5 and TRBJ2-1; possibly TRBD1 for D (5 bases). Trimming removed 6 bases from V and 7 bases from J, with 10 bases in between. CDR1 is MNHEY and CDR2 is SVGAGI in the germline V gene. This CDR3 comprises 12 residues. The CDR3 DNA sequence: TGTGCCAGCAGCCCAGACAGTAATGAGCAGTTCTTC. Amino acids: CASSPDSNEQFF.

V and J are TRBV5-4 and TRBJ1-1; no definite D call. The CDR3 has 16 amino acids. Trimming cost V 0 bases and J 3 bases, with 15 bases left between them. CDR1 and CDR2 (germline): SGHNT, YYREEE (reference sequence). CDR3 DNA sequence: TGTGCCAGCAGCTTGGTAGGTCGGGGTAGTGACACTGAAGCTTTCTTT. Residues: CASSLVGRGSDTEAFF.

V and J are TRBV19 and TRBJ2-7, with D uncertain. With 1 base removed from V and 0 bases from J, the gap between germline ends came to 7 bases. CDR3 size: 14 residues. Per germline, CDR1 LNHDA and CDR2 SQIVND (reference sequence). In DNA form, the CDR3 reads TGTGCCAGTAGTATAGGACTCCGCTCCTACGAGCAGTACTTC. It encodes CASSIGLRSYEQYF.

The CDR3 DNA is TGTGCCAGCAGCTCTAACAGGGTTGAGCAGTTCTTC. It encodes CASSSNRVEQFF. This sequence joins TRBV11-2 and TRBJ2-1; D perhaps matches TRBD1 (6 bases). Germline V gene lookup returns CDR1 SGHAT and CDR2 FQNNGV. Trimming cost V 4 bases and J 9 bases, with 10 bases left between them. CDR3 length: 12 amino acids.

The rearrangement uses TRBV15 and TRBJ2-1; the match to TRBD2 covers 14 bases. The V gene's germline CDR1 is LNHNV and CDR2 YYDKDF (reference sequence). V shed 4 bases, J shed 4 bases, and the junction held 12 bases outside the gene matches. The CDR3 is made up of 19 amino acids. The CDR3 DNA sequence: TGTGCCACCAGCACCCGAAAACGACTAGCGGGAGGGCCTTACAATGAGCAGTTCTTC. Protein sequence: CATSTRKRLAGGPYNEQFF.

The sample holds one count of this clone. The V call is TRBV4-1, the J call TRBJ1-4; weak D call: TRBD1 (5 bases). The germline V and J ends were trimmed by 3 bases and 1 base, with 9 bases remaining between them. Germline CDR1 reads MGHRA; CDR2 reads YSYEKL. The CDR3 is made up of 15 amino acids. CDR3 DNA: TGCGCCAGCAGCCAGGCCCAGGGAACTAATGAAAAACTGTTTTTT. It encodes CASSQAQGTNEKLFF.

V usage is TRBV3-1 (or the pseudogene TRBV3-2) and J usage is TRBJ2-7; 12 bases are a match to TRBD2. The CDR3 consists of 16 residues. J lost 2 bases, V lost 4 bases, and 6 bases had no gene match. Germline lookup yields CDR1 LGHDT and CDR2 YNNKEL (reference sequence). This CDR3 reads CASSLTSGRRAYEQYF. CDR3 nucleotides: TGTGCCAGCAGCCTCACTAGCGGGAGGAGGGCCTACGAGCAGTACTTC.

The V gene is TRBV2, the J gene TRBJ2-4; D is undetermined. Trimming took off 3 bases at V and 1 base at J, with 25 bases between the two ends. The germline V gene has CDR1 SNHLY and CDR2 FYNNEI. The length of the CDR3 is 20 residues. CDR3 in amino acids: CASSDISLVGTVSAKNIQYF. Written as DNA, the CDR3 is TGTGCCAGCAGTGATATATCCTTAGTGGGCACGGTGTCGGCCAAAAACATTCAGTACTTC.

This chain links TRBV7-9 with TRBJ2-3; TRBD2 matches at 13 bases. CDR1 is SEHNR, CDR2 FQNEAQ, per germline (reference sequence). The V and J ends lost 4 bases and 2 bases, in that order; junction bases with no gene match: 3. This CDR3 is 16 amino acids long. The CDR3 DNA follows: TGTGCCAGCAGCTCGGGACTAGCGGGATACACAGATACGCAGTATTTT. Translating it yields CASSSGLAGYTDTQYF.